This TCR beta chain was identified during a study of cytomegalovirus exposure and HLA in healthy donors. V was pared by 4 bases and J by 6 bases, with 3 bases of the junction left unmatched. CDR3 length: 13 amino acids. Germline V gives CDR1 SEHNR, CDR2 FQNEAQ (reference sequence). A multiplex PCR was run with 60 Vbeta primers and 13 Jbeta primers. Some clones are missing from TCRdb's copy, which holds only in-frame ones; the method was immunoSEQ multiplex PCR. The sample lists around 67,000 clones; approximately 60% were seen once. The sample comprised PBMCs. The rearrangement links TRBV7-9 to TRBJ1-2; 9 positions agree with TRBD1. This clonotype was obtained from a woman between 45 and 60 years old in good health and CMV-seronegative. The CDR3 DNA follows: TGTGCCAGCAGCTCCACAGGGGGCAATGGCTACACCTTC. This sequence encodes CASSSTGGNGYTF.